A single sample is the source of the 2 T cell receptor beta chains below, sequenced in a study of blood T cell repertoires in COVID-19 (dated by TCRdb to between 2020 and 2021). The method behind the library was the immunoSEQ multiplex PCR assay. Sourced from immuneACCESS, this table was stored by TCRdb with only in-frame sequences that have V and J called. A share of the clones is absent; for the studies checked, an unresolved V gene accounts for under half, and the remainder has no known explanation. The sample table lists 350,000 to 500,000 clones, 70% to 90% of them with a count of one. The ten top clones hold more than 0.7% of the sample. The specimen sequenced was peripheral blood. The source of these receptors is a man in his late teens or twenties with COVID-19, enrolled during active disease.

The V and J genes are TRBV13 and TRBJ1-1; no reliable D call. Germline V gene data show CDR1 as PRHDT and CDR2 as FYEKMQ (reference sequence). V was trimmed by 4 bases and J by 0 bases, leaving 15 bases between them. The CDR3 sequence is 16 residues long. The CDR3 DNA reads as TGTGCCAGCAGCTCCAACAGTTTTTACATGAACACTGAAGCTTTCTTT. Protein: CASSSNSFYMNTEAFF.

The chain has TRBV6-5 and TRBJ2-1; 9 bases are shared with TRBD2. J gave up 7 bases and V 8 bases, and 9 bases lay outside the gene matches. The germline gives CDR1 MNHEY, CDR2 SVGAGI. There are 14 residues in the CDR3. The CDR3 DNA reads TGTGCCAGCTCCCGGCGGGGGGGTTGGAATGAGCAGTTCTTC. Translated, it gives CASSRRGGWNEQFF.